The rows below give T cell receptor beta chains drawn from one sample of a study of CD8 T cells in ankylosing spondylitis. TCRdb reprocessed the 5' RACE reads with MiXCR, giving one entry per CDR3 protein. This table has a few hundred thousand distinct CDR3 sequences, more than 20% appearing once. The sequencing sample was made of blood, either unsorted or a sorted T cell fraction (not recorded which). The receptors originated from a male donor with ankylosing spondylitis. The conserved cysteine and the conserved F or W are not part of the CDR3 here. Not all rows give a size; the values are once, few, many and, for expanded clones, a class.

TRBV7-9	.	TRBJ1-3	ASSLQVKLLTGNTIY
TRBV29-1	many	TRBJ2-7	SVAASGAYEQY
TRBV7-9	.	TRBJ2-1	ASRTGYNEQF
TRBV5-1	.	TRBJ2-5	ATKPGQNNLPETQY
TRBV7-9	.	TRBJ2-5	ASSPTWYQETQY
TRBV7-8	few	TRBJ2-6	ASSLRRGTPQVLT
TRBV2	.	TRBJ2-2	ASSEGGPYTGELF
TRBV18	.	TRBJ2-7	ASTPTGDNEQY
TRBV20-1	few	TRBJ2-3	SGGYLPGPSTDTQY
TRBV20-1	few	TRBJ1-1	SAPDAGKNTEAF
TRBV12-3/TRBV12-4	.	TRBJ2-3	ASSLGQANTDTQY
TRBV14	.	TRBJ2-1	ASSQGGAGVSNEQF
TRBV20-1	.	TRBJ2-1	SAPPLLTSSYNEQF
TRBV7-6	.	TRBJ2-1	ASSQSPATREQL
TRBV18	few	TRBJ2-2	ASSPRDYTGELF
TRBV11-1	.	TRBJ1-5	ASSLTGCDSNQPQH
TRBV27	once	TRBJ2-1	ASTSGTGKKNEQF
TRBV20-1	few	TRBJ1-5	SARDFDPDQPQH
TRBV28	.	TRBJ2-2	ASTWGGLATGELF
TRBV11-2	.	TRBJ1-1	ASSLQGTGYLLNTEAF
TRBV20-1	.	TRBJ1-1	SASDGKTLNTEAF
TRBV5-4	.	TRBJ2-7	ASSLLSYEQY